The 7 T cell receptor beta chains presented below share a single source sample, sequenced in a study of T cells expressing NK-cell markers. TCRdb re-called the 5' RACE reads, yielding one record per CDR3 amino acid sequence without DNA. This repertoire comprises about 150,000 distinct CDR3 sequences; its ten largest clones make up 37%. The sample taken for sequencing was blood T cells: a sorted CD56 or NKG2C T cell subset, CD4+ or CD8+ T cells, or bulk PBMC T cells (not recorded which). The receptor source for this set is a woman in her forties or fifties in good health.

CDR3 sequence: CASSQRNSGNVRLGEQFF. The chain has TRBV6-2 or TRBV6-3 and TRBJ2-1; TCRdb gives TRBD2 as the D gene, but with no DNA this cannot be confirmed. This CDR3 region has 18 residues. From germline, CDR1 is MNHEY and CDR2 SVGEGT.

V is TRBV5-6 and J is TRBJ1-1. The CDR3 is 15 residues long. In germline, CDR1 is SGHDT, CDR2 YYEEEE. CDR3 sequence: CASSLSSGGGTEAFF.

V and J are TRBV15 and TRBJ2-7; TCRdb calls TRBD1, which cannot be checked without DNA. Germline V lookup: CDR1 LNHNV, CDR2 YYDKDF (reference sequence). The CDR3 spans 15 residues. The CDR3 spells CATSRDTGGANEQYF.

The chain links TRBV29-1 to TRBJ2-1; TCRdb's D gene call, TRBD2, goes unchecked for lack of DNA. Looked up from germline, CDR1 is SQVTM and CDR2 is ANQGSEA. The CDR3 spans 14 residues. CDR3 sequence: CSAGGANDYNEQFF.

This chain joins TRBV19 and TRBJ2-1; TCRdb reports TRBD1, a call that lacks DNA to check it against. The germline gives CDR1 LNHDA, CDR2 SQIVND (reference sequence). The CDR3 is made up of 12 amino acids. CDR3 amino acids: CASTWGNNEQFF.

J is TRBJ2-7 and V is TRBV27; TCRdb picks TRBD2, but there is no DNA to check that call. CDR3 length: 13 residues. CDR1 is MNHEY, CDR2 SMNVEV, per germline (reference sequence). Here the CDR3 reads CASGRGDYYEQYF.

The chain joins TRBV20-1 to TRBJ2-5. From germline, CDR1 is DFQATT and CDR2 SNEGSKA (reference sequence). The CDR3 is 13 amino acids. The CDR3 loop is CSARDWNPETQYF.